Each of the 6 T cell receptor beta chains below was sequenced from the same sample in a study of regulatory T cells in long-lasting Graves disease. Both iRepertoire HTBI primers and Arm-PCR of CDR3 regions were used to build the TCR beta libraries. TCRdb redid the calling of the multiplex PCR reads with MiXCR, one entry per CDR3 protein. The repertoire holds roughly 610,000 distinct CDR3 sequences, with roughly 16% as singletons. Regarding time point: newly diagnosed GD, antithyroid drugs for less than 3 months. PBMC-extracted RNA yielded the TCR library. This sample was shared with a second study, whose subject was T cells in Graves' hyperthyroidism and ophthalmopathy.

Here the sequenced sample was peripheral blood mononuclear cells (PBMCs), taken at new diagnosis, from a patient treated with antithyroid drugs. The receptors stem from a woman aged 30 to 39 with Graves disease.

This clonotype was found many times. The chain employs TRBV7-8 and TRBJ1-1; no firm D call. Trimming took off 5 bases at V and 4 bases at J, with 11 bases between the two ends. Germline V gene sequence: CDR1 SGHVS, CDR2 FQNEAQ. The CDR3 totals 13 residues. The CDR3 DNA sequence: TGTGCCAGCAGCGCCAATGGGGTCACTGAAGCTTTCTTT. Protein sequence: CASSANGVTEAFF.

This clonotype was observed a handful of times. This CDR3 is CASSLHGTTPRQGNEQFF. Here the CDR3 DNA reads TGTGCCAGCAGCTTACATGGGACTACACCCCGCCAGGGCAATGAGCAGTTCTTC. The J gene is TRBJ2-1, the V gene TRBV7-2; 7 nucleotides line up with TRBD2. This CDR3 has 18 residues. Germline CDR1 reads SGHTA; CDR2 reads FQGNSA. Unmatched junction bases numbered 16, after V lost 2 bases and J lost 6 bases.

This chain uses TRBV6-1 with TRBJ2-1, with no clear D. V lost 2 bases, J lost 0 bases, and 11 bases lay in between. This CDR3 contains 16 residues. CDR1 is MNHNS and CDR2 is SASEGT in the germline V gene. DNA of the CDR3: TGTGCCAGCAGTGAAAGAGCGCAGAGCTCCTACAATGAGCAGTTCTTC. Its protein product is CASSERAQSSYNEQFF.

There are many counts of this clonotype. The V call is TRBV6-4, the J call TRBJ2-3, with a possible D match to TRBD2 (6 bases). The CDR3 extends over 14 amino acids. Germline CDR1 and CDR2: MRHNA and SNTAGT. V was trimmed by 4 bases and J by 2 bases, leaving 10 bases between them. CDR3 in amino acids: CASSGSGPTDTQYF. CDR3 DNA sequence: TGTGCCAGCAGTGGTAGCGGTCCCACAGATACGCAGTATTTT.

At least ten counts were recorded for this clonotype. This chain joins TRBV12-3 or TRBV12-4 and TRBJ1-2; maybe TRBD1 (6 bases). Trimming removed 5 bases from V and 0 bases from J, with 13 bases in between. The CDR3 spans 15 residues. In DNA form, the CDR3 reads TGTGCCAGCAGTACCTCGGACAGAGCTAACTATGGCTACACCTTC. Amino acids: CASSTSDRANYGYTF.

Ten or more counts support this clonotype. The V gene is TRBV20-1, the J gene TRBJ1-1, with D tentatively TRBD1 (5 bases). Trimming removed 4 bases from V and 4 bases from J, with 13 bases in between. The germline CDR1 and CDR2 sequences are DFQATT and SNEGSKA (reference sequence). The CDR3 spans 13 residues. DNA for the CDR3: TGCAGTGCTACTCAGGGCCGGATCACTGAAGCTTTCTTT. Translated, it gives CSATQGRITEAFF.